This T cell receptor beta chain was sequenced in a study of T cell repertoires in ileal Crohn's disease. Across the whole study: Postoperative therapy was given to about half: roughly twelve thiopurines, around 20 anti-TNF agents.

Patients were adults with ileal or ileocolonic Crohn's disease needing resection. Clones were sequenced by immunoSEQ multiplex PCR, and TCRdb holds only the in-frame ones, with some missing. This sample yields about 5,200 clones, of which 81% are seen a single time; less than 6.5% belongs to the top ten. Germline CDR1 and CDR2: SGDLS and YYNGEE. The CDR3 runs to 15 residues. With V trimmed by 4 bases and J by 4 bases, 7 bases remained unmatched. The sequenced sample was ileal tissue. The source of this sequence is an adult with Crohn's disease. The rearrangement uses TRBV9 and TRBJ2-2, with 7 bases that match TRBD1. The CDR3 region has the DNA TGTGCCAGCAGCCCCGGGGACAGCGGCACCGGGGAGCTGTTTTTT. This translates into CASSPGDSGTGELFF.